This T cell receptor (beta chain) was retrieved from a study of beta chain features in type 1 diabetes. Findings of the study overall: At VDJ recombination sites, type 1 diabetes patients had fewer insertions and more deleted nucleotides. Here, the possible influence of HLA type (on TCRB rearrangement) remained unresolved.

A remark on this clone: Its antigen is unknown.

Sorted CD4+ subsets: naive, central memory, regulatory, stem cell-like memory (CD45RO/CCR7/CD25/CD127/CD95/CD27 panel). TCRB transcripts that were expressed got sequenced, as all of the isolated RNA had been reverse transcribed. The protocol was immunoSEQ multiplex PCR, while the TCRdb copy is restricted to in-frame clones and leaves out a portion. The sample lists approximately 380,000 clones; about 15% were seen once. This CDR3 has 10 amino acids. Germline values: CDR1 DFQATT, CDR2 SNEGSKA (reference sequence). Trimming removed 6 bases from V and 10 bases from J, with 10 bases in between. This chain joins TRBV20-1 and TRBJ1-5; a possible D gene is TRBD1 (5 bases). The origin of this receptor is a woman aged 18-35 years in good health. The specimen sequenced was naive CD4+ T cells from blood. CDR3 nucleotide sequence: TGCAGTGCCCCGACAGTTCCCCAGCATTTT. It codes for CSAPTVPQHF.